Each of the 24 T cell receptor beta chains below was sequenced from the same sample in a study of blood T cell repertoires in COVID-19. Clones were sequenced by immunoSEQ multiplex PCR, and TCRdb holds only the in-frame ones, with some missing. In the table there are 180,000 or so clones, approximately 88% of which are singletons. Sequencing was done on a sample of PBMCs or T cells enriched from blood (not recorded which). Receptors originate from a woman between 55 and 75 years old who had recovered from COVID-19.

This sequence joins TRBV18 and TRBJ1-2; a weak D match, TRBD1 (6 bases). Per the germline V gene, CDR1 is KGHSH and CDR2 is LQKENI. The CDR3 covers 13 residues. Between the trimmed V and J ends, which lost 3 bases and 8 bases, there was a span of 13 bases. CDR3 amino acids: CASSPAGAGGYTF. The CDR3 DNA reads TGTGCCAGCTCACCGGCAGGGGCTGGGGGCTACACCTTC.

The chain carries TRBV10-3 and TRBJ2-7; the match to TRBD2 covers 7 bases. The junction had 4 bases not matched to a gene; V was cut back by 2 bases and J by 6 bases. The CDR3 sequence is 13 residues long. Germline-derived CDR1 and CDR2 are ENHRY and SYGVKD. The CDR3 nucleotides read TGTGCCATCAGTGAGGGACTAGTTGGCGAGCAGTACTTC. Translation: CAISEGLVGEQYF.

V is TRBV6-2 or TRBV6-3 and J is TRBJ2-1; TRBD2 matches at 11 bases. Trimming took 2 bases from V and 5 from J; bases not matched to a gene: 5. CDR1 and CDR2 from the germline V gene are MNHEY and SVGEGT. The CDR3 is 16 amino acids. The CDR3 bases are TGTGCCAGCAGTTACGAACTAGCGGGGGCGAACAATGAGCAGTTCTTC. This codes for CASSYELAGANNEQFF.

The sample holds a few counts of this clone. The rearrangement uses TRBV27 and TRBJ2-7; TRBD1 aligns across 8 bases. V trimming: 6 bases; J trimming: 6 bases; junction bases outside the gene matches: 13. CDR1 is MNHEY, CDR2 SMNVEV, per germline (reference sequence). CDR3 length equals 15 residues. CDR3 nucleotides: TGTGCCAGCAGCATTGGACAGGGCTTGACTGGCGAGCAGTACTTC. This sequence encodes CASSIGQGLTGEQYF.

In regard to this clone: The junction differs from germline at one of its ends, possibly a read error. The V and J genes are TRBV3-1 (or the pseudogene TRBV3-2) and TRBJ1-1; D is unresolved. The CDR3 covers 15 residues. Germline V gives CDR1 LGHDT, CDR2 YNNKEL (reference sequence). CDR3 DNA sequence: TGTGCCAGCAGCCAAGGCTCGACAACGAACGCTGAAGCTTTCTTT. It translates to CASSQGSTTNAEAFF.

This chain joins TRBV3-1 (or the pseudogene TRBV3-2) and TRBJ1-5; 7 nucleotides agree with TRBD1. Trimming took 5 bases from V and 3 from J; bases not matched to a gene: 7. The CDR3 is made up of 15 amino acids. The V gene's germline CDR1 is LGHDT and CDR2 YNNKEL (reference sequence). The CDR3 DNA is TGTGCCAGCAGCGATAACAGGGGAAACAATCAGCCCCAGCATTTT. This codes for CASSDNRGNNQPQHF.

The chain combines TRBV6-1 with TRBJ1-5; possibly TRBD1 for D (5 bases). The CDR3 is made up of 15 amino acids. Germline V lookup: CDR1 MNHNS, CDR2 SASEGT. V dropped 3 bases and J dropped 3 bases, with 12 bases sitting between them. CDR3 sequence (DNA): TGTGCCAGCAGTGAGACAGTCGCCACCAATCAGCCCCAGCATTTT. This sequence encodes CASSETVATNQPQHF.

The genes are TRBV7-8 and TRBJ1-5; D may be TRBD1 (6 bases). The CDR3 runs to 16 residues. Germline V lookup: CDR1 SGHVS, CDR2 FQNEAQ. Trimming removed 4 bases from V and 3 bases from J, with 16 bases in between. CDR3 sequence: CASSSREGEFNQPQHF. The CDR3, as DNA: TGTGCCAGCAGCTCGAGGGAGGGGGAGTTCAATCAGCCCCAGCATTTT.

The chain is built from TRBV9 and TRBJ2-7, with 7 bases matching TRBD2. The trim removed 0 bases at V and 3 bases at J, leaving 6 bases unmatched. The CDR3 covers 15 residues. Per germline, CDR1 SGDLS and CDR2 YYNGEE. The CDR3 protein is CASSVGGTTVYEQYF. Written as DNA, the CDR3 is TGTGCCAGCAGCGTAGGAGGGACTACCGTCTACGAGCAGTACTTC.

This clone has a single count. The V and J genes are TRBV5-5 and TRBJ1-4; D possibly corresponds to TRBD1 (5 bases). Germline assignment: CDR1 SGHKS and CDR2 YYEKEE (reference sequence). The CDR3 is 13 residues long. Trimming took 4 bases from V and 5 from J, leaving 9 bases between them. CDR3 coding DNA: TGTGCCAGCAGCCCAGGGCCGAATGAAAAACTGTTTTTT. Amino acid sequence: CASSPGPNEKLFF.

This sequence joins TRBV7-8 and TRBJ1-4, with D tentatively TRBD1 (6 bases). Germline V gives CDR1 SGHVS, CDR2 FQNEAQ. The CDR3 consists of 13 residues. V was pared by 5 bases and J by 8 bases, with 12 bases between. The CDR3 reads CASSGGGGEKLFF. CDR3 in DNA: TGTGCCAGCAGCGGGGGCGGGGGAGAAAAACTGTTTTTT.

The rearrangement joins TRBV3-1 (or the pseudogene TRBV3-2) to TRBJ2-1; D is perhaps TRBD1 (5 bases). V gave up 0 bases and J gave up 0 bases, with 21 bases separating them. Looked up from germline, CDR1 is LGHDT and CDR2 is YNNKEL (reference sequence). This CDR3 contains 20 residues. This CDR3 is CASSQDRPLTGFYSYNEQFF. DNA of the CDR3: TGTGCCAGCAGCCAAGATCGTCCCTTAACAGGCTTTTACTCCTACAATGAGCAGTTCTTC.

In this sample, this clone turned up once. The V and J genes are TRBV5-1 and TRBJ2-5; a weak D match, TRBD2 (7 bases). The germline gives CDR1 SGHRS, CDR2 YFSETQ. This CDR3 is 15 amino acids long. V was shortened by 0 bases and J by 5 bases, with 14 bases between the two germline ends. The DNA for the CDR3 is TGCGCCAGCAGCTTGGTAGGGGGGGCCGGGGAGACCCAGTACTTC. It specifies CASSLVGGAGETQYF.

The genes are TRBV2 and TRBJ2-1; TRBD2 matches at 8 bases. Germline V gene data show CDR1 as SNHLY and CDR2 as FYNNEI. The CDR3 contains 14 residues. V was clipped by 6 bases and J by 4 bases; unmatched bases: 5. The CDR3 nucleotides are TGTGCCAGCAGGAGAATAGCGGGGTACAATGAGCAGTTCTTC. Translated: CASRRIAGYNEQFF.

V and J are TRBV27 and TRBJ1-2; perhaps TRBD1 as D (5 bases). Germline assignment: CDR1 MNHEY and CDR2 SMNVEV (reference sequence). V lost 6 bases, J lost 3 bases, and 17 bases lay in between. This CDR3 has 15 residues. The CDR3 region is CASRPRIGGDYGYTF. CDR3 bases: TGTGCCAGCAGACCTAGGATTGGGGGGGACTATGGCTACACCTTC.

The chain couples TRBV3-1 (or the pseudogene TRBV3-2) to TRBJ2-2; 10 bases are shared with TRBD2. The length of the CDR3 is 16 residues. The germline V gene encodes CDR1 LGHDT and CDR2 YNNKEL (reference sequence). After removal of 8 bases from V and 4 bases from J, the junction contained 10 bases not matched to a gene. The CDR3 sequence is CASGPYGLAVTGELFF. DNA for the CDR3: TGTGCCAGCGGCCCCTACGGACTAGCGGTCACCGGGGAGCTGTTTTTT.

The chain couples TRBV19 to TRBJ2-7, with 9 bases matching TRBD1. Germline V lookup: CDR1 LNHDA, CDR2 SQIVND (reference sequence). The CDR3 consists of 15 residues. J lost 3 bases, V lost 3 bases, and 6 bases had no gene match. CDR3 loop: CASSMKRQGGYEQYF. CDR3 nucleotides: TGTGCCAGTAGTATGAAGCGACAGGGGGGCTACGAGCAGTACTTC.

The chain combines TRBV4-1 with TRBJ1-3, with D perhaps matching TRBD1 (6 bases). V was clipped by 1 base and J by 3 bases, with 22 bases between them. The length of the CDR3 is 19 residues. Looked up from germline, CDR1 is MGHRA and CDR2 is YSYEKL. The DNA for the CDR3 is TGCGCCAGCAGCCAAGGAGTAGTCGACAGGTTAGATTTTGGAAACACCATATATTTT. Encoded protein: CASSQGVVDRLDFGNTIYF.

The chain employs TRBV21-1 and TRBJ1-4; TRBD1, the table's D call, was not compared with the DNA. TRBV21-1 is a pseudogene. CDR3 size: 14 residues. This CDR3 is CASHRDRANEKLFF. The CDR3 DNA reads as TGTGCCAGCCACCGGGACAGGGCGAATGAAAAACTGTTTTTT.

In this sample, this clone turned up a few times. The rearrangement links TRBV5-1 to TRBJ1-3; D is possibly TRBD1 (6 bases). Germline CDR1 is SGHRS and CDR2 is YFSETQ. This CDR3 has 15 amino acids. V was cut by 0 bases and J by 4 bases, with 11 bases left in between. The CDR3 DNA is TGCGCCAGCAGCTTGGTGCAGGGGCCAGGAAACACCATATATTTT. Translated: CASSLVQGPGNTIYF.

V and J are TRBV27 and TRBJ2-7, with 7 bases fitting TRBD1. The CDR3 loop spans 12 amino acids. Per germline, CDR1 MNHEY and CDR2 SMNVEV (reference sequence). J was trimmed by 12 bases and V by 5 bases; bases with no gene match: 10. CDR3 nucleotide sequence: TGTGCCAGCAGTCTCCTAACAGGGGCCATGTACTTC. Translation gives CASSLLTGAMYF.

The chain links TRBV19 to TRBJ2-2; D is unresolved. Germline V lookup: CDR1 LNHDA, CDR2 SQIVND (reference sequence). This CDR3 comprises 13 residues. Trimming stripped 8 bases from V and 4 bases from J, with 11 bases between. CDR3 nucleotides: TGTGCCAGTGCGCCCCGAGGCACCGGGGAGCTGTTTTTT. Amino acids: CASAPRGTGELFF.

This chain uses TRBV18 with TRBJ2-1; 10 bases fit TRBD1. V was clipped by 5 bases and J by 4 bases; unmatched bases: 11. The V gene's germline CDR1 is KGHSH and CDR2 LQKENI. This CDR3 region has 17 residues. CDR3 region: CASSLPGQGSPYNEQFF. CDR3 DNA: TGTGCCAGCTCATTACCGGGACAGGGGAGTCCATACAATGAGCAGTTCTTC.

The chain joins TRBV4-1 to TRBJ2-3, with 10 bases that match TRBD2. CDR3 length: 17 amino acids. The V segment lost 0 bases and the J segment 6 bases; nucleotides outside the gene matches: 9. CDR1 and CDR2 (germline): MGHRA, YSYEKL. The CDR3 region is CASSQEASGGSWDTQYF. In DNA, the CDR3 is TGCGCCAGCAGCCAAGAAGCTAGCGGGGGAAGTTGGGATACGCAGTATTTT.